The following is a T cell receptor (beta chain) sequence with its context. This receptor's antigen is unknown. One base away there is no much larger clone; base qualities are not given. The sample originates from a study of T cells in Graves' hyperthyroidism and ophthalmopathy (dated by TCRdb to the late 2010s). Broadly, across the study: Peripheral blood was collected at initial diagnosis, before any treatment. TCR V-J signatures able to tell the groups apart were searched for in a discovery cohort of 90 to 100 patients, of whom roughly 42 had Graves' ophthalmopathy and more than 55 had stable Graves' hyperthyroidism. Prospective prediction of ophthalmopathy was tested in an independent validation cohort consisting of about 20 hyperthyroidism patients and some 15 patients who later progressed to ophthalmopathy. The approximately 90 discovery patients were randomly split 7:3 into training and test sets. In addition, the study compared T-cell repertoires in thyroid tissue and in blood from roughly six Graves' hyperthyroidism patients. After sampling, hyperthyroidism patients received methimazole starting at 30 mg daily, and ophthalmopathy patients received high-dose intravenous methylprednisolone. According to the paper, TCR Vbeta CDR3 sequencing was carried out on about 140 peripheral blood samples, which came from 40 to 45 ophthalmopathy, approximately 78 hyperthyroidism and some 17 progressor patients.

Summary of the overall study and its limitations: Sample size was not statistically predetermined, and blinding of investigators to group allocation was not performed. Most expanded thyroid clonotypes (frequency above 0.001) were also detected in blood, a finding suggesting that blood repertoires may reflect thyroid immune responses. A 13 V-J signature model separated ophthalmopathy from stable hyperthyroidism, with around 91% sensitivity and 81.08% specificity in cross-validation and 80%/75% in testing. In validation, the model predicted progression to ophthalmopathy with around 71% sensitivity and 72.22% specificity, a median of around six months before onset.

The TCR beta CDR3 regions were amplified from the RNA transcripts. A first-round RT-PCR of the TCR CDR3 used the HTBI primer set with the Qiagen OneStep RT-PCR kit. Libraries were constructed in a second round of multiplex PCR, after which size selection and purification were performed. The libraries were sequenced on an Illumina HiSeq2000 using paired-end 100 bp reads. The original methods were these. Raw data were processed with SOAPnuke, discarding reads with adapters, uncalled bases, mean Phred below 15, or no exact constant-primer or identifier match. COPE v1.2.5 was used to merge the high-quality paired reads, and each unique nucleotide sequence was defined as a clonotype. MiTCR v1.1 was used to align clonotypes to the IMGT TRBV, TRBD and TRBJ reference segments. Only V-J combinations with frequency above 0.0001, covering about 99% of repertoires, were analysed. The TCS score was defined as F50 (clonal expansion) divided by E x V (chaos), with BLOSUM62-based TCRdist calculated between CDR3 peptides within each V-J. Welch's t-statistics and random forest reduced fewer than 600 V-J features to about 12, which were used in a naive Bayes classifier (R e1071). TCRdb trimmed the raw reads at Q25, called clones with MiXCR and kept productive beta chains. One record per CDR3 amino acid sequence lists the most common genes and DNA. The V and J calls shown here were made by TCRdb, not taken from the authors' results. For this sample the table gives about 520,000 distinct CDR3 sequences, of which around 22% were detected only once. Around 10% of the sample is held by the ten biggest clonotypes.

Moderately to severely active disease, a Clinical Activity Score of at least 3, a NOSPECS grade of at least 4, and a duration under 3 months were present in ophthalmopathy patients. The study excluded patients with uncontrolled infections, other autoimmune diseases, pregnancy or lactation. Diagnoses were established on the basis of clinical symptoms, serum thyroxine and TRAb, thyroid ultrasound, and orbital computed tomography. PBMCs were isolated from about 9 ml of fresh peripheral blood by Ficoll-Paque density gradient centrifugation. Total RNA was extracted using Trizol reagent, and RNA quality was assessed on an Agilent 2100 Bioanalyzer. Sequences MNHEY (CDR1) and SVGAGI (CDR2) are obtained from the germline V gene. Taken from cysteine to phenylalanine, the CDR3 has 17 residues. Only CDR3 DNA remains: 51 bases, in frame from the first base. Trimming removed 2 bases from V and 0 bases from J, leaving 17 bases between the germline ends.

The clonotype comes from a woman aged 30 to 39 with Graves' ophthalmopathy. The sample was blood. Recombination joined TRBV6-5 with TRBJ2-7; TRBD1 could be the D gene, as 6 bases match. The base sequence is TGTGCCAGCAGTTACCTTTTCGGGACATCGGACTCCTACGAGCAGTACTTC. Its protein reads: CASSYLFGTSDSYEQYF.